The 7 T cell receptor beta chains in this list originate from one sample, sequenced in a study of identical twins. TCRdb processed the 5' RACE reads anew with MiXCR; each CDR3 protein has one entry. The table lists more than 1.5 million distinct CDR3 sequences, 32% of them singletons, with about 0.25% in the top ten. Sequencing input: cord blood. The receptors come from a newborn girl in good health.

V is TRBV19 and J is TRBJ1-5, with 8 bases identical to TRBD1. Germline CDR1 LNHDA, CDR2 SQIVND (reference sequence). The CDR3 extends over 13 amino acids. The junction had 0 bases not matched to a gene; V was cut back by 2 bases and J by 6 bases. The CDR3 DNA follows: TGTGCCAGTAGTATACAGGGGGCTCAGCCCCAGCATTTT. Amino acid sequence: CASSIQGAQPQHF.

The chain carries TRBV24-1 and TRBJ2-3, with TRBD1 identical over 10 bases. V shed 4 bases, J shed 2 bases, and the junction held 5 bases outside the gene matches. Germline CDR1 KGHDR, CDR2 SFDVKD. This CDR3 region has 16 residues. The CDR3 loop is CATSETGTGVTDTQYF. CDR3 DNA sequence: TGTGCCACCAGTGAAACCGGGACAGGGGTCACAGATACGCAGTATTTT.

The chain joins TRBV6-6 to TRBJ2-1; tentative D call: TRBD2 (6 bases). The CDR3 sequence is 16 residues long. Germline lookup yields CDR1 MNHNY and CDR2 SVGAGI (reference sequence). The germline V and J ends were trimmed by 7 bases and 2 bases, with 18 bases remaining between them. The CDR3 here is CASTPIAVLTYNEQFF. As DNA, the CDR3 is TGTGCCAGCACCCCCATAGCGGTCCTTACCTACAATGAGCAGTTCTTC.

This clonotype has just a few counts. This chain joins TRBV27 and TRBJ1-5; no reliable D call. The CDR3 runs to 14 residues. Trimming took 2 bases from V and 6 from J, leaving 11 bases between them. Looked up from germline, CDR1 is MNHEY and CDR2 is SMNVEV (reference sequence). The CDR3 loop is CASSLNGRSQPQHF. The CDR3 nucleotides read TGTGCCAGCAGTTTAAATGGGCGGAGTCAGCCCCAGCATTTT.

In the case of this clonotype: At one end the junction does not follow the germline gene, possibly because of a read error. V gene TRBV6-1 combines with J gene TRBJ2-1; 9 positions match TRBD2. Germline lookup yields CDR1 MNHNS and CDR2 SASEGT. The CDR3 is made up of 15 amino acids. CDR3 protein: CASTLTSGSFNEQLF. In DNA, the CDR3 is TGTGCCAGCACTCTGACTAGCGGAAGTTTCAATGAGCAGTTATTC.

This sequence joins TRBV20-1 and TRBJ1-1; perhaps TRBD1 as D (5 bases). Germline lookup yields CDR1 DFQATT and CDR2 SNEGSKA (reference sequence). Trimming took 0 bases from V and 6 from J, leaving 20 bases between them. The CDR3 runs to 16 residues. This chain's CDR3 is CSARDGVSQGVAEAFF. As DNA, the CDR3 is TGCAGTGCTAGAGATGGGGTAAGTCAGGGCGTCGCTGAAGCTTTCTTT.

CDR3 in amino acids: CASSFRGPTEAFF. The DNA for the CDR3 is TGCGCCAGCAGCTTCCGGGGCCCCACTGAAGCTTTCTTT. The rearrangement joins TRBV5-1 to TRBJ1-1, with D tentatively TRBD1 (5 bases). The CDR3 covers 13 residues. The V end was cut by 2 bases, the J end by 4 bases, with 9 bases between. Germline V lookup: CDR1 SGHRS, CDR2 YFSETQ.